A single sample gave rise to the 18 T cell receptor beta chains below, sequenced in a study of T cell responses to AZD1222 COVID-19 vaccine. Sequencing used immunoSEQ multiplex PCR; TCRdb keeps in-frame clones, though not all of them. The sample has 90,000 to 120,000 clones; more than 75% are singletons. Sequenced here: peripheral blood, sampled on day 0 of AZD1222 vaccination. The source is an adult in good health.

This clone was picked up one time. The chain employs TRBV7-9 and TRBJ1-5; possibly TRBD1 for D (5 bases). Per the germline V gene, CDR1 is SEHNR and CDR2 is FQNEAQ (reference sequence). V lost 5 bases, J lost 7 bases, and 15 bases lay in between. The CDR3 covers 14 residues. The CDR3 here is CASSRGRAGQPQHF. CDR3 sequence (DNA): TGTGCCAGCAGCCGGGGCAGGGCGGGCCAGCCCCAGCATTTT.

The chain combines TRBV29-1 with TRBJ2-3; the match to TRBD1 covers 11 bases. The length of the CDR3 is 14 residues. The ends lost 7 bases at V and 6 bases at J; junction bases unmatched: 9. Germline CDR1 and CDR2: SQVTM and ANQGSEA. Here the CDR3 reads CSAGGQGGHDTQYF. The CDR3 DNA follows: TGCAGCGCCGGGGGACAGGGGGGCCACGATACGCAGTATTTT.

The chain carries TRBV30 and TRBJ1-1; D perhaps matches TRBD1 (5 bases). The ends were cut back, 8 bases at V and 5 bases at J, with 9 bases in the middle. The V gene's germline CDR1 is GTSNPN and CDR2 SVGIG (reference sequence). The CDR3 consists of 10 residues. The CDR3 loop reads CAAGDTEAFF. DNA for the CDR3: TGTGCCGCGGGGGATACTGAAGCTTTCTTT.

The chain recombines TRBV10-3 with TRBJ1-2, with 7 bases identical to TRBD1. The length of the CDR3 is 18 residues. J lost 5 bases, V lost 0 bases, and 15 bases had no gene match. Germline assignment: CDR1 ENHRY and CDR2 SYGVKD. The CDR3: CAISESPIDRDKRYGYTF. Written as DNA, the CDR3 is TGTGCCATCAGTGAGTCCCCAATAGACAGGGACAAAAGGTATGGCTACACCTTC.

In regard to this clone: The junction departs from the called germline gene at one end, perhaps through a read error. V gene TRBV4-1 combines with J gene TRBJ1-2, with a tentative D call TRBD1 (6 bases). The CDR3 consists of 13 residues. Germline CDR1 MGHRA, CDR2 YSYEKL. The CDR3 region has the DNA TGCGCCAGCAGCCAAGATAGGCGGGGGCCTTCGTCCTTC. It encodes CASSQDRRGPSSF.

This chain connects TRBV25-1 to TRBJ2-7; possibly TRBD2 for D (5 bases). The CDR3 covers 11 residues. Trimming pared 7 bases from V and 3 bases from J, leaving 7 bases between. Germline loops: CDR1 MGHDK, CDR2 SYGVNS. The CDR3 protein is CASKTNYEQYF. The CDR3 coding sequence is TGTGCCAGCAAGACTAACTACGAGCAGTACTTC.

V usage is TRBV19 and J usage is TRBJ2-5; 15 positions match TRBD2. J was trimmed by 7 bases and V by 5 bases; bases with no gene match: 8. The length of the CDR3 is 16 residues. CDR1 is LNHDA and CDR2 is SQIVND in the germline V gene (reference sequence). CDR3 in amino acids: CASSSGLAGGVGTQYF. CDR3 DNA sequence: TGTGCCAGTAGTTCGGGACTAGCGGGGGGTGTAGGGACCCAGTACTTC.

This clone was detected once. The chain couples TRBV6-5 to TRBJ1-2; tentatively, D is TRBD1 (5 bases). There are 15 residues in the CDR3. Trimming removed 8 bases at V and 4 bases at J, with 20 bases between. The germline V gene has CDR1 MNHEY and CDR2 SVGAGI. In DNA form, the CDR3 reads TGTGCCAGCTCGGTCGGGACGTTGACTGGCTATGGCTACACCTTC. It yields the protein CASSVGTLTGYGYTF.

CDR3 in DNA: TGTGCCAGCAGCGTCGGAAGCTCTGGAAACACCATATATTTT. Protein: CASSVGSSGNTIYF. This chain uses TRBV9 with TRBJ1-3, with D unclear. Per germline, CDR1 SGDLS and CDR2 YYNGEE. V shed 2 bases and J shed 0 bases, with 6 bases lying between them. This CDR3 region has 14 residues.

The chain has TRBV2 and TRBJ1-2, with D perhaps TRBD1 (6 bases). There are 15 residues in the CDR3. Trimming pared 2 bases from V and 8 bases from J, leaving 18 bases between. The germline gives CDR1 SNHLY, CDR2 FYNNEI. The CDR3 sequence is CASSESATGAWGYTF. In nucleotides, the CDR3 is TGTGCCAGCAGTGAATCGGCCACGGGGGCGTGGGGCTACACCTTC. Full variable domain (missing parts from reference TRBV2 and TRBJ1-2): EPEVTQTPSHQVTQMGQEVILRCVPISNHLYFYWYRQILGQKVEFLVSFYNNEISEKSEIFDDQFSVERPDGSNFTLKIRSTKLEDSAMYFCASSESATGAWGYTFGSGTRLTVV.

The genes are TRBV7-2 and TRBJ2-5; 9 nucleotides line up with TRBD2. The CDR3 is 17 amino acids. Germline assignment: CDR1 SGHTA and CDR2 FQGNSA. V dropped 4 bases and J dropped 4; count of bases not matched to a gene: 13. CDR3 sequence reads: CASSSQWRAGGAETQYF. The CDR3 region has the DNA TGTGCCAGCAGCTCCCAGTGGAGAGCGGGGGGCGCAGAGACCCAGTACTTC.

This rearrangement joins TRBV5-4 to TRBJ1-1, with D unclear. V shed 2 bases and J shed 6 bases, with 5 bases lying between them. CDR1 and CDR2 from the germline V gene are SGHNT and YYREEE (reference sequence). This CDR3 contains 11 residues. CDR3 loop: CASSLDAEAFF. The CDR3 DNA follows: TGTGCCAGCAGCTTAGATGCTGAAGCTTTCTTT.

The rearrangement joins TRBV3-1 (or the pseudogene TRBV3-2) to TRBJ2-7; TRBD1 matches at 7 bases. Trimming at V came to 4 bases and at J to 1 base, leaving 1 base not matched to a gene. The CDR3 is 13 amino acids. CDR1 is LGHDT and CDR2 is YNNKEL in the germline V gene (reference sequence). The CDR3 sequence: CASSRGQSYEQYF. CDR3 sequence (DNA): TGTGCCAGCAGCCGGGGACAGTCCTACGAGCAGTACTTC.

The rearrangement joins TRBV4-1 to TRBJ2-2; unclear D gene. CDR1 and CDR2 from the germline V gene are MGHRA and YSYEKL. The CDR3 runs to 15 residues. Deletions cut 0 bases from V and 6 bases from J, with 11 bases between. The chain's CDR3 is CASSQEFPIAGELFF. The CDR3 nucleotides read TGCGCCAGCAGCCAAGAGTTTCCTATAGCCGGGGAGCTGTTTTTT.

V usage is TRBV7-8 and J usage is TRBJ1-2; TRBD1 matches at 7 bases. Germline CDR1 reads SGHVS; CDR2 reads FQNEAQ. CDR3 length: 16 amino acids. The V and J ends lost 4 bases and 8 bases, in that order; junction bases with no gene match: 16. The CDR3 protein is CASSSLEAVRGEGYTF. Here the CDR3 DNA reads TGTGCCAGCAGCTCCTTAGAGGCTGTCAGGGGGGAAGGCTACACCTTC.

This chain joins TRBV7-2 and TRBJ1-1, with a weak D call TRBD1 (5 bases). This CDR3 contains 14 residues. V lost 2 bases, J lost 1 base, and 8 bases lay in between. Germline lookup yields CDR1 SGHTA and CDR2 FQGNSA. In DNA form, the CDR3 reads TGTGCCAGCAGCTTATATGGGGGGAACACTGAAGCTTTCTTT. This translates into CASSLYGGNTEAFF.

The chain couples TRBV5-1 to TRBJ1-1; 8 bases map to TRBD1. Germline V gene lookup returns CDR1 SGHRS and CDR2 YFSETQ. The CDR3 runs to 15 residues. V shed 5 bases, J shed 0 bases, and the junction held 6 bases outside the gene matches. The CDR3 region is CASSRTGTMNTEAFF. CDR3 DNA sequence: TGCGCCAGCAGTCGGACAGGGACTATGAACACTGAAGCTTTCTTT.

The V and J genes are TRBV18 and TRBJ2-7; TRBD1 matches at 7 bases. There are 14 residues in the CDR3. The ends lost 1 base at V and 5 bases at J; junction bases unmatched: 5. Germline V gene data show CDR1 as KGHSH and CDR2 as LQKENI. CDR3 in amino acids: CASSPRDRVNEQYF. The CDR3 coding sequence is TGTGCCAGCTCACCACGGGACAGAGTCAACGAGCAGTACTTC.